Each of the 2 T cell receptor beta chains below was sequenced from the same sample in a study of shared clonotypes between healthy human individuals. Only in-frame clones appear in the TCRdb table, and some are missing; sequencing was by immunoSEQ multiplex PCR. The sample consists of approximately 500,000 clones, 81% of them appearing once. Input material: PBMCs. The receptors originated from a woman between 40 and 55 years old in good health. Some clones in this sample may be carry-over from other donors' samples.

A word on this clone: A read error likely explains this, since a far larger clone differs by one base. Other DNA sequences within the sample encode an identical CDR3. This chain links TRBV25-1 with TRBJ1-1; D is possibly TRBD1 (6 bases). There are 13 residues in the CDR3. Germline V lookup: CDR1 MGHDK, CDR2 SYGVNS. Between the trimmed V and J ends, which lost 10 bases and 4 bases, there was a span of 16 bases. CDR3 protein: CAKQGARSTEAFF. The CDR3 nucleotides are TGTGCCAAACAGGGTGCGAGAAGCACTGAAGCTTTCTTT. The variable domain in full, with the rest retrieved from reference TRBV25-1 and TRBJ1-1, is EADIYQTPRYLVIGTGKKITLECSQTMGHDKMYWYQQDPGMELHLIHYSYGVNSTEKGDLSSESTVSRIRTEHFPLTLESARPSHTSQYLCAKQGARSTEAFFGQGTRLTVV.

As regards this clone: A far bigger clonotype differs at one base, so this is likely a read error. The J gene is TRBJ2-7, the V gene TRBV7-2, with a possible D match to TRBD1 (5 bases). This CDR3 is 11 amino acids long. CDR1 SGHTA and CDR2 FQGNSA come from the germline V gene. V lost 4 bases and J 7 bases, leaving 8 bases between the germline ends. The CDR3 spells CASSWYREQYF. In DNA form, the CDR3 reads TGTGCCAGCAGCTGGTACAGGGAGCAGTACTTC.